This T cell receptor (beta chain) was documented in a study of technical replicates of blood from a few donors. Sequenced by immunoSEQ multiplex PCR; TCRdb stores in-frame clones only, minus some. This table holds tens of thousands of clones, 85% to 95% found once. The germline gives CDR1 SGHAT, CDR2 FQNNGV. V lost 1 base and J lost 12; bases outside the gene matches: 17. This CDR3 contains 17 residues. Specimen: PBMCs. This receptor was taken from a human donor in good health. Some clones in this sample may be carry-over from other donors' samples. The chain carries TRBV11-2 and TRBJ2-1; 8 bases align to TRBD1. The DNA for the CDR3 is TGTGCCAGCAGCTTAGGGGGAGCCGGGACAGGACTCCGGGGGCAGTTCTTC. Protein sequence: CASSLGGAGTGLRGQFF. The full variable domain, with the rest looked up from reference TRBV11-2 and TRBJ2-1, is EAGVAQSPRYKIIEKRQSVAFWCNPISGHATLYWYQQILGQGPKLLIQFQNNGVVDDSQLPKDRFSAERLKGVDSTLKIQPAKLEDSAVYLCASSLGGAGTGLRGQFFGPGTRLTVL.